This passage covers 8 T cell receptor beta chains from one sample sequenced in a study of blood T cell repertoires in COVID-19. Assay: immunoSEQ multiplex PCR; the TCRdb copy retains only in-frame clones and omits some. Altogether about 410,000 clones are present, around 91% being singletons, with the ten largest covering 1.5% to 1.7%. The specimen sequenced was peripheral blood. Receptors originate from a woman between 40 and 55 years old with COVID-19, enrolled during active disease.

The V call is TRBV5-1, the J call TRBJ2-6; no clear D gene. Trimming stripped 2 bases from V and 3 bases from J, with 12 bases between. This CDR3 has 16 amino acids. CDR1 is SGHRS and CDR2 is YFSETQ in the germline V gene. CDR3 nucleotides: TGCGCCAGCAGCTTCTTCGGGTCGCGTGGGGCCAACGTCCTGACTTTC. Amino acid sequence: CASSFFGSRGANVLTF.

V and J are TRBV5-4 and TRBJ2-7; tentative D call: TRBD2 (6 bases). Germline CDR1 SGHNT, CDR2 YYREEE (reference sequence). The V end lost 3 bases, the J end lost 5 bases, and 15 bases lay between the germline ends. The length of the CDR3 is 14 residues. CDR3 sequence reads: CASSSSGLADEQYF. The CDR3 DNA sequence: TGTGCCAGCAGCTCCTCGGGACTCGCGGACGAGCAGTACTTC.

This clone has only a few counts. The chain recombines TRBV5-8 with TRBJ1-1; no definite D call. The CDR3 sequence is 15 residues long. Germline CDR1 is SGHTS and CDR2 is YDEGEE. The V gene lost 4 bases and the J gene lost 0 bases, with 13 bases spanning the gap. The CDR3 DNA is TGTGCCAGCAGCCCGTGGGGAGGGATGAACACTGAAGCTTTCTTT. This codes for CASSPWGGMNTEAFF. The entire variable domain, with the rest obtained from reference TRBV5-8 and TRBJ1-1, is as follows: EAGVTQSPTHLIKTRGQQATLRCSPISGHTSVYWYQQALGLGLQFLLWYDEGEERNRGNFPPRFSGRQFPNYSSELNVNALELEDSALYLCASSPWGGMNTEAFFGQGTRLTVV.

The CDR3 coding sequence is TGCGCCAGCAGCCCCGACAGTAGCTCCTACGAGCAGTACTTC. Its translation is CASSPDSSSYEQYF. This chain connects TRBV5-1 to TRBJ2-7, with D perhaps matching TRBD1 (5 bases). The CDR3 loop spans 14 amino acids. Germline V gene data show CDR1 as SGHRS and CDR2 as YFSETQ. V dropped 4 bases and J dropped 0 bases, with 11 bases sitting between them.

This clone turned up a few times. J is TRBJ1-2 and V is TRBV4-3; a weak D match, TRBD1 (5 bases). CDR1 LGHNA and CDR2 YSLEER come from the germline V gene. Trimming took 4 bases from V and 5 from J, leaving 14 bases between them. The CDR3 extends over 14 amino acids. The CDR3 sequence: CASSPTSGAYGYTF. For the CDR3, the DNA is TGCGCCAGCAGCCCAACAAGCGGGGCTTATGGCTACACCTTC.

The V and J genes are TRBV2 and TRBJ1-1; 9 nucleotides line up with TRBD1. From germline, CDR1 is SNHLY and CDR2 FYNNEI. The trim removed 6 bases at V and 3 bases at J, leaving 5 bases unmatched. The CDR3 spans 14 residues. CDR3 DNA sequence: TGTGCCAGCAGGGTCCGGACAGGGGACACTGAAGCTTTCTTT. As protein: CASRVRTGDTEAFF.

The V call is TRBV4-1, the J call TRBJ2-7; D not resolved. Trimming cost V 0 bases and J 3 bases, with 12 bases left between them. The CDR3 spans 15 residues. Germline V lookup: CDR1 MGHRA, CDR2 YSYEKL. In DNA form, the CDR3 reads TGCGCCAGCAGCCAAGAAGGCGATAGCAGCTACGAGCAGTACTTC. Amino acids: CASSQEGDSSYEQYF.

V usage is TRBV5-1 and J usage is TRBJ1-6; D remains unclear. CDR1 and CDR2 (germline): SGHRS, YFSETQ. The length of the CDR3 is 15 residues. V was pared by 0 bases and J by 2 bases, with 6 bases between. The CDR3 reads CASSLGRAYNSPLHF. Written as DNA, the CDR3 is TGCGCCAGCAGCTTGGGAAGAGCCTATAATTCACCCCTCCACTTT.